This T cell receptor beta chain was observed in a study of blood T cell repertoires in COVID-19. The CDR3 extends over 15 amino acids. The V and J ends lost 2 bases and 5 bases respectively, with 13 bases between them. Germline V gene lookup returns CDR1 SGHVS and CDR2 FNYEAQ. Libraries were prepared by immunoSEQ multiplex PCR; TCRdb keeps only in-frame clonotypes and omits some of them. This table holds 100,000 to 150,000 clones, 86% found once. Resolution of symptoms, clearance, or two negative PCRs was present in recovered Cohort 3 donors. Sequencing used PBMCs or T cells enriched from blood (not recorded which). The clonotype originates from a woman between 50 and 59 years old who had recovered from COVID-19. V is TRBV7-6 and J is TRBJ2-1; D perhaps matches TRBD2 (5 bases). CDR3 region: CASSLSAQADNEQFF. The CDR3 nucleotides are TGTGCCAGCAGCTTAAGCGCTCAAGCGGACAATGAGCAGTTCTTC.